This paragraph reports one T cell receptor (beta chain). Antigen unknown. The CDR3 is 13 amino acids. Looked up from germline, CDR1 is SGDLS and CDR2 is YYNGEE. V gave up 4 bases and J gave up 9 bases; unmatched junction bases: 6. Reverse transcribing all isolated RNA meant expressed TCRB transcripts were sequenced. This table comes from immunoSEQ multiplex PCR, and its TCRdb copy is limited to in-frame clones, with some not included. This table holds almost 350,000 clones, roughly a fifth found once. This sample is part of a study of beta chain features in type 1 diabetes. Study at large: Healthy donors and patients had similar age, gender and cell yields. Whole-study findings and limits: Patients showed naive, central memory and Treg TCRB repertoires that appeared more similar than those of healthy donors. Patients with type 1 diabetes carried fewer insertions and had more deletions at their VDJ junctions.

The chain joins TRBV9 to TRBJ2-1; 8 bases match TRBD1. Sequences were obtained from naive CD4+ T cells from blood. The clonotype comes from a woman aged 18-29 years in good health. CDR3 residues: CASSRDRGSEQFF. The CDR3 DNA reads TGTGCCAGCAGCAGAGACAGGGGAAGTGAGCAGTTCTTC.